Following are 3 T cell receptor beta chains from one sample sequenced in a study of blood T cell repertoires in COVID-19. Here immunoSEQ multiplex PCR was the method, and the copy in TCRdb shows in-frame clones only, minus some. The sample gives 150,000 to 200,000 clones, around 87% of which show up once; under 3% is in the top ten. The sample taken for sequencing was peripheral blood. The receptors were gathered from a woman older than 75 with COVID-19, enrolled during active disease.

The chain links TRBV7-9 to TRBJ2-1; D is undetermined. The CDR3 is 12 amino acids. The germline V and J ends were trimmed by 10 bases and 10 bases, with 17 bases remaining between them. The germline CDR1 and CDR2 sequences are SEHNR and FQNEAQ (reference sequence). The CDR3 region has the DNA TGTGCCACCCTGAGCACCCATACCGAGCAGTTCTTC. It translates to CATLSTHTEQFF.

The chain employs TRBV18 and TRBJ1-1; D is perhaps TRBD1 (6 bases). This CDR3 is built from 13 residues. V lost 2 bases to trimming and J lost 11 bases, with 15 bases between them. The V gene's germline CDR1 is KGHSH and CDR2 LQKENI. The DNA of the CDR3 is TGTGCCAGCTCACCAGCAGGGGATTTACAGGCTTTCTTT. Amino acids: CASSPAGDLQAFF. Full variable domain (remainder filled in from reference TRBV18 and TRBJ1-1): NAGVMQNPRHLVRRRGQEARLRCSPMKGHSHVYWYRQLPEEGLKFMVYLQKENIIDESGMPKERFSAEFPKEGPSILRIQQVVRGDSAAYFCASSPAGDLQAFFGQGTRLTVV.

The rearrangement links TRBV11-2 to TRBJ2-7, with TRBD2 matching over 8 bases. From germline, CDR1 is SGHAT and CDR2 FQNNGV. The trim removed 5 bases at V and 3 bases at J, leaving 9 bases unmatched. This CDR3 region has 15 residues. CDR3 region: CASSQSGSTGYEQYF. In nucleotides, the CDR3 is TGTGCCAGCAGCCAAAGCGGGAGTACCGGCTACGAGCAGTACTTC.